One and the same sample provided the 14 T cell receptor beta chains below, sequenced in a study of T cell repertoires in cytomegalovirus infection. TCRdb passed the reads through MiXCR, listing each CDR3 protein once. The sample yields hundreds of thousands of distinct CDR3 sequences, around a third seen once. These receptors have no known antigen. The input for sequencing was cultured CD8+ T cells from PBMCs, taken from culture after CMV antigen stimulation. Receptors were obtained from a human donor in good health (CMV status not recorded). Some clones in this sample may be carry-over from other donors' samples.

This clonotype occurred many times. CDR3 in DNA: TGTGCCAGCAGCTTTGGACAGGGCTACGAGCAGTACGTC. Translation gives CASSFGQGYEQYV. V and J are TRBV27 and TRBJ2-7; 8 bases match TRBD1. CDR1 and CDR2 (germline): MNHEY, SMNVEV (reference sequence). Trimming cost V 6 bases and J 3 bases; bases outside gene matches: 4. The CDR3 contains 13 residues.

CDR3 sequence (DNA): TGTGCCAGTAGTATTTTTGGGCCCCAGCATTTT. Amino acid sequence: CASSIFGPQHF. V usage is TRBV19 and J usage is TRBJ1-5; D unresolved. The V end lost 3 bases, the J end lost 9 bases, and 6 bases lay between the germline ends. CDR3 size: 11 residues. The germline V gene has CDR1 LNHDA and CDR2 SQIVND (reference sequence).

This chain connects TRBV27 to TRBJ2-1, with D possibly being TRBD2 (6 bases). CDR1 is MNHEY, CDR2 SMNVEV, per germline (reference sequence). Trimming removed 3 bases from V and 2 bases from J, with 11 bases in between. The CDR3 has 15 amino acids. CDR3 sequence (DNA): TGTGCCAGCAGTTTGGCGGGGTTGGCCTACAATGAGCAGTTCTTC. Translating gives CASSLAGLAYNEQFF.

This clonotype was observed a single time. It may be a read error: a sequence one base away is much more abundant. The genes are TRBV7-2 and TRBJ2-7; D remains unclear. The germline CDR1 and CDR2 sequences are SGHTA and FQGNSA. This CDR3 contains 13 residues. The CDR3 is CANSPKPTYEQYF. The CDR3 region has the DNA TGTGCCAACAGCCCAAAACCCACCTACGAGCAGTACTTC.

This clonotype appeared a few times. The V and J genes are TRBV7-8 and TRBJ2-1; 9 nucleotides align to TRBD1. CDR3 length: 16 residues. Trimming removed 7 bases from V and 6 bases from J; junction bases left unmatched: 13. Germline-derived CDR1 and CDR2 are SGHVS and FQNEAQ. As DNA, the CDR3 is TGTGCCAGCATCATGCCCGGGACAGGGAGCAGCAATGAGCAGTTCTTC. It translates to CASIMPGTGSSNEQFF.

On this clonotype: The junction shows a germline mismatch at one end, possibly a read error. This CDR3 reads CATHALPGLQESQYF. The CDR3 DNA reads TGTGCCACCCATGCGTTACCGGGACTACAAGAGTCCCAGTACTTC. J is TRBJ2-5 and V is TRBV2; 7 positions match TRBD2. The germline V gene encodes CDR1 SNHLY and CDR2 FYNNEI. The CDR3 spans 15 residues.

This clonotype was seen more than once but under ten times. J is TRBJ2-1 and V is TRBV6-2 or TRBV6-3, with D unclear. CDR3 length equals 13 residues. Trimming cost V 2 bases and J 6 bases, with 8 bases left between them. Per germline, CDR1 MNHEY and CDR2 SVGEGT. The CDR3 is CASSYGPINEQFF. The CDR3 DNA is TGTGCCAGCAGTTACGGGCCAATCAATGAGCAGTTCTTC.

The chain employs TRBV4-3 and TRBJ1-1, with TRBD1 matching 7 bases. The ends lost 3 bases at V and 6 bases at J; junction bases unmatched: 4. The CDR3 has 13 residues. Per germline, CDR1 LGHNA and CDR2 YSLEER. CDR3 DNA sequence: TGCGCCAGCAGCCAGCAGGGGGTTGCTGAAGCTTTCTTT. This translates into CASSQQGVAEAFF.

The chain uses TRBV2 and TRBJ2-1, with TRBD1 matching over 8 bases. Unmatched junction bases numbered 3, after V lost 8 bases and J lost 0 bases. Germline assignment: CDR1 SNHLY and CDR2 FYNNEI. This CDR3 is 14 amino acids long. In nucleotides, the CDR3 is TGTGCCAGCTTTACAGGGGGCTCCTACAATGAGCAGTTCTTC. Translating gives CASFTGGSYNEQFF.

The V gene is TRBV4-3, the J gene TRBJ2-1; no clear D. The germline CDR1 and CDR2 sequences are LGHNA and YSLEER. The CDR3 runs to 15 residues. V was shortened by 0 bases and J by 6 bases, with 12 bases between the two germline ends. CDR3 amino acids: CASSQDSDPVNEQFF. The CDR3 region has the DNA TGCGCCAGCAGCCAAGATTCAGACCCAGTCAATGAGCAGTTCTTC.

In this sample, this clonotype turned up a few times. This could be a read error, since a much larger clone is one nucleotide away. V gene TRBV27 combines with J gene TRBJ2-2, with no clear D. The CDR3 spans 13 residues. The germline gives CDR1 MNHEY, CDR2 SMNVEV (reference sequence). Trimming took 3 bases from V and 3 from J, leaving 5 bases between them. This chain's CDR3 is CASSFMYTGELFF. As DNA, the CDR3 is TGTGCCAGCAGTTTTATGTACACCGGGGAGCTGTTTTTT.

The rearrangement joins TRBV7-9 to TRBJ2-5; a possible D gene is TRBD2 (6 bases). The CDR3 contains 16 residues. Looked up from germline, CDR1 is SEHNR and CDR2 is FQNEAQ (reference sequence). The V end lost 6 bases, the J end lost 2 bases, and 19 bases lay between the germline ends. This chain's CDR3 is CASRSAGRPGQETQYF. The CDR3 DNA reads as TGTGCCAGCAGGTCGGCGGGGCGGCCGGGTCAAGAGACCCAGTACTTC.

V usage is TRBV25-1 and J usage is TRBJ2-3; possible D gene TRBD1, 6 bases. The CDR3 totals 10 residues. The V and J ends lost 6 bases and 11 bases respectively, with 9 bases between them. Germline lookup yields CDR1 MGHDK and CDR2 SYGVNS. The CDR3 nucleotides are TGTGCCAGCAGGGGACACATGCAGTATTTT. It translates to CASRGHMQYF.

As regards this clonotype: Given a much more abundant clone one base away, this may be a read error. The chain carries TRBV7-8 and TRBJ1-2; unclear D gene. There are 17 residues in the CDR3. Trimming cost V 5 bases and J 10 bases, with 29 bases left between them. CDR1 SGHVS and CDR2 FQNEAQ come from the germline V gene. The CDR3 reads CASSPKEEESSSPDYTF. The CDR3 DNA sequence: TGTGCCAGCAGCCCCAAGGAGGAGGAGAGTTCGTCGCCTGACTACACCTTC. Based on the CDR3 plus reference TRBV7-8 and TRBJ1-2, the full variable domain is GAGVSQSPRYKVAKRGQDVALRCDPISGHVSLFWYQQALGQGPEFLTYFQNEAQLDKSGLPSDRFFAERPEGSVSTLKIQRTQQEDSAVYLCASSPKEEESSSPDYTFGSGTRLTVV.